The next 29 T cell receptor beta chains were all read from a single sample in a study of T cells in narcolepsy. This table comes from immunoSEQ multiplex PCR, and its TCRdb copy is limited to in-frame clones, with some not included. The sample has around 35,000 clones; roughly 88% are singletons. The sequenced material came from CD45RA- memory CD4+ T cells from PBMCs. The origin of the receptors is a human donor with narcolepsy.

In DNA form, the CDR3 reads TGTGCCAGCAGTGACCAGGGGACAGATACGCAGTATTTT. Its translation is CASSDQGTDTQYF. J is TRBJ2-3 and V is TRBV6-1; a weak D match, TRBD1 (6 bases). The CDR3 runs 13 residues. V gave up 3 bases and J gave up 3 bases, with 7 bases separating them. CDR1 is MNHNS, CDR2 SASEGT, per germline.

This clone came up once. The rearrangement uses TRBV7-3 and TRBJ2-2; no definite D call. There are 14 residues in the CDR3. The germline CDR1 and CDR2 sequences are SGHTA and FQGTGA. Trimming cost V 1 base and J 1 base, with 4 bases left between them. CDR3 coding DNA: TGTGCCAGCAGCTTAAGTCAGAACACCGGGGAGCTGTTTTTT. Translated, it gives CASSLSQNTGELFF.

The chain is built from TRBV27 and TRBJ2-1; D assignment may be TRBD1 or TRBD2 (6 bases each). V shed 8 bases and J shed 0 bases, with 11 bases lying between them. Germline V gene data show CDR1 as MNHEY and CDR2 as SMNVEV (reference sequence). This CDR3 is built from 14 residues. For the CDR3, the DNA is TGTGCCAGCGATCGGGGGCGCTCCTACAATGAGCAGTTCTTC. Encoded protein: CASDRGRSYNEQFF.

The chain carries TRBV6-5 and TRBJ2-1; no clear D. The germline V gene encodes CDR1 MNHEY and CDR2 SVGAGI. This CDR3 spans 15 amino acids. With 0 bases removed from V and 15 bases from J, the gap between germline ends came to 21 bases. The chain's CDR3 is CASSYSNPAQVESFF. CDR3 nucleotides: TGTGCCAGCAGTTACTCGAATCCCGCCCAGGTTGAGTCGTTCTTC.

This chain connects TRBV7-3 to TRBJ2-3, with TRBD2 identical over 8 bases. Germline CDR1 SGHTA, CDR2 FQGTGA. With 3 bases clipped from V and 2 bases from J, the junction kept 1 base outside the gene matches. CDR3 length: 14 residues. The CDR3 region has the DNA TGTGCCAGCAGCTTCGGGGGGGCCACAGATACGCAGTATTTT. It is translated as CASSFGGATDTQYF.

CDR3 sequence (DNA): TGTGCCAGCAGCAGACTAGCGGGTTTCCTCTACAATGAGCAGTTCTTC. Residues: CASSRLAGFLYNEQFF. The chain couples TRBV9 to TRBJ2-1, with 10 bases matching TRBD2. The CDR3 extends over 16 amino acids. V was pared by 4 bases and J by 3 bases, with 7 bases of the junction left unmatched. CDR1 and CDR2 from the germline V gene are SGDLS and YYNGEE.

V usage is TRBV5-1 and J usage is TRBJ1-2; D is undetermined. Looked up from germline, CDR1 is SGHRS and CDR2 is YFSETQ. V gave up 0 bases and J gave up 6 bases, with 9 bases separating them. The CDR3 spans 13 residues. DNA for the CDR3: TGCGCCAGCAGCTTGGTAGGGAGCGATGGCTACACCTTC. Protein sequence: CASSLVGSDGYTF.

The rearrangement links TRBV19 to TRBJ1-6, with a weak D call TRBD1 (6 bases). CDR3 length: 14 residues. The germline V gene encodes CDR1 LNHDA and CDR2 SQIVND (reference sequence). Trimming removed 4 bases from V and 6 bases from J, with 10 bases in between. The CDR3 loop reads CASSNKGGNSPLHF. CDR3 nucleotide sequence: TGTGCCAGTAGTAACAAGGGGGGTAATTCACCCCTCCACTTT.

V is TRBV6-6 and J is TRBJ1-2; 10 bases map to TRBD1. This CDR3 region has 14 residues. Germline values: CDR1 MNHNY, CDR2 SVGAGI (reference sequence). Trimming at V came to 6 bases and at J to 4 bases, leaving 5 bases not matched to a gene. The CDR3 protein is CASRDRGRLYGYTF. DNA of the CDR3: TGTGCCAGCAGAGACAGGGGGCGGCTCTATGGCTACACCTTC.

The J gene is TRBJ2-7, the V gene TRBV9, with D tentatively TRBD2 (6 bases). V was shortened by 5 bases and J by 4 bases, with 19 bases between the two germline ends. The CDR3 extends over 15 amino acids. Germline V CDR1 and CDR2: SGDLS, YYNGEE. For the CDR3, the DNA is TGTGCCAGCAGATATGGAGCCGCGGGACCGTACGAGCAGTACTTC. This codes for CASRYGAAGPYEQYF.

The chain combines TRBV7-2 with TRBJ1-1; D is possibly TRBD1 (5 bases). CDR1 and CDR2 from the germline V gene are SGHTA and FQGNSA. The CDR3 contains 14 residues. The V and J ends lost 3 bases and 0 bases respectively, with 8 bases between them. CDR3 region: CASSFGGMNTEAFF. The CDR3 DNA is TGTGCCAGCAGCTTCGGGGGTATGAACACTGAAGCTTTCTTT. The full variable domain, rest sourced from reference TRBV7-2 and TRBJ1-1, is GAGVSQSPSNKVTEKGKDVELRCDPISGHTALYWYRQSLGQGLEFLIYFQGNSAPDKSGLPSDRFSAERTGGSVSTLTIQRTQQEDSAVYLCASSFGGMNTEAFFGQGTRLTVV.

V gene TRBV28 combines with J gene TRBJ2-7; D unclear. CDR3 length: 11 residues. Germline CDR1 and CDR2: MDHEN and SYDVKM. Trimming stripped 2 bases from V and 6 bases from J, with 5 bases between. CDR3 DNA sequence: TGTGCCAGCAGTTTAACGAGCGAGCAGTACTTC. This sequence encodes CASSLTSEQYF.

This clone has just one count. The chain joins TRBV29-1 to TRBJ1-1; 10 bases fit TRBD1. Unmatched junction bases numbered 14, after V lost 4 bases and J lost 0 bases. The CDR3 runs 18 residues. Looked up from germline, CDR1 is SQVTM and CDR2 is ANQGSEA. The CDR3: CSVVPRGQGPRVNTEAFF. The CDR3 DNA reads TGCAGCGTTGTACCCCGGGGACAGGGGCCGAGGGTGAACACTGAAGCTTTCTTT.

The CDR3: CASSVDGRTEAFF. CDR3 in DNA: TGTGCCAGCAGCGTAGACGGGCGTACTGAAGCTTTCTTT. This chain uses TRBV9 with TRBJ1-1; no reliable D call. CDR1 SGDLS and CDR2 YYNGEE come from the germline V gene. This CDR3 is 13 amino acids long. V lost 0 bases, J lost 5 bases, and 8 bases lay in between.

The J gene is TRBJ1-2, the V gene TRBV5-6; D unresolved. CDR1 is SGHDT and CDR2 is YYEEEE in the germline V gene. With 4 bases removed from V and 4 bases from J, the gap between germline ends came to 17 bases. This CDR3 is 15 amino acids long. The CDR3 is CASSSTISSFYGYTF. CDR3 DNA: TGTGCCAGCAGCAGTACAATATCCTCCTTCTATGGCTACACCTTC.

The gene calls are TRBV4-1 and TRBJ2-1; TRBD1 aligns across 10 bases. The CDR3 is 15 residues long. V shed 5 bases, J shed 8 bases, and the junction held 9 bases outside the gene matches. Germline-derived CDR1 and CDR2 are MGHRA and YSYEKL. CDR3 DNA sequence: TGCGCCAGCAGCACCGGACAGGGGGACCTCGATGAGCAGTTCTTC. The encoded protein is CASSTGQGDLDEQFF.

The chain joins TRBV5-1 to TRBJ1-2, with D unresolved. Germline CDR1 reads SGHRS; CDR2 reads YFSETQ. The V end lost 4 bases, the J end lost 4 bases, and 17 bases lay between the germline ends. The CDR3 spans 15 residues. CDR3 nucleotide sequence: TGCGCCAGCAGCCCCGCGGTGGGGAGCGGCTATGGCTACACCTTC. Residues: CASSPAVGSGYGYTF.

This chain connects TRBV19 to TRBJ1-5; D gene ambiguous. The CDR3 runs 15 residues. Trimming left V 6 bases short and J 7 bases short, with 19 bases between. Germline V CDR1 and CDR2: LNHDA, SQIVND (reference sequence). CDR3: CASRYRVEGNQPQHF. CDR3 nucleotides: TGTGCCAGTAGGTATAGGGTGGAGGGAAACCAGCCCCAGCATTTT.

The V gene is TRBV30, the J gene TRBJ1-3; D may be TRBD1 (5 bases). CDR1 and CDR2 (germline): GTSNPN, SVGIG (reference sequence). The CDR3 loop spans 12 amino acids. The ends were cut back, 5 bases at V and 0 bases at J, with 5 bases in the middle. In DNA, the CDR3 is TGTGCCTGGGGGGGCTCTGGAAACACCATATATTTT. This codes for CAWGGSGNTIYF.

The J gene is TRBJ1-1, the V gene TRBV19; a weak D match, TRBD1 (5 bases). Trimming removed 6 bases at V and 1 base at J, with 9 bases between. Germline V gene data show CDR1 as LNHDA and CDR2 as SQIVND (reference sequence). This CDR3 spans 13 amino acids. The CDR3 DNA reads TGTGCCAGTAGGGACACATCGAACACTGAAGCTTTCTTT. Protein sequence: CASRDTSNTEAFF.

The rearrangement uses TRBV6-1 and TRBJ2-5; 10 bases are shared with TRBD2. V dropped 4 bases and J dropped 5; count of bases not matched to a gene: 13. Per the germline V gene, CDR1 is MNHNS and CDR2 is SASEGT. The CDR3 extends over 17 amino acids. The CDR3 nucleotides are TGTGCCAGCAGTGTCGGAGGTAGGACTAGCGGTATGGAGACCCAGTACTTC. It specifies CASSVGGRTSGMETQYF.

The chain uses TRBV30 and TRBJ2-2, with D possibly being TRBD2 (6 bases). With 8 bases removed from V and 4 bases from J, the gap between germline ends came to 20 bases. The CDR3 is 15 residues long. Germline V gene sequence: CDR1 GTSNPN, CDR2 SVGIG (reference sequence). CDR3 residues: CAGTVLAVTTGELFF. CDR3 DNA sequence: TGTGCCGGTACAGTTTTAGCGGTTACCACCGGGGAGCTGTTTTTT.

The V call is TRBV5-1, the J call TRBJ2-7; the D gene is possibly TRBD1 (5 bases). V dropped 0 bases and J dropped 4 bases, with 20 bases sitting between them. From germline, CDR1 is SGHRS and CDR2 YFSETQ. The CDR3 is 17 residues long. The CDR3 region is CASSLGATGVTPYEQYF. The DNA of the CDR3 is TGCGCCAGCAGCTTGGGGGCTACAGGCGTTACTCCATACGAGCAGTACTTC.

V and J are TRBV13 and TRBJ2-5; 7 nucleotides line up with TRBD2. CDR1 is PRHDT, CDR2 FYEKMQ, per germline (reference sequence). The CDR3 sequence is 15 residues long. After removal of 3 bases from V and 5 bases from J, the junction contained 9 bases not matched to a gene. The CDR3 is CASSLSGRAWETQYF. The CDR3 DNA sequence: TGTGCCAGCAGCTTGAGTGGGAGGGCCTGGGAGACCCAGTACTTC.

J is TRBJ1-4 and V is TRBV10-3, with TRBD1 as a possible D gene (5 bases). V dropped 6 bases and J dropped 7 bases, with 18 bases sitting between them. Germline V gene lookup returns CDR1 ENHRY and CDR2 SYGVKD. The CDR3 is made up of 15 amino acids. The CDR3: CAIRPGEQDPEKLFF. Written as DNA, the CDR3 is TGTGCCATCAGGCCCGGGGAACAGGACCCTGAAAAACTGTTTTTT.

This chain connects TRBV19 to TRBJ2-7, with 8 bases lining up with TRBD1. Germline V gives CDR1 LNHDA, CDR2 SQIVND (reference sequence). Losses at the gene ends were 8 bases for V and 4 bases for J; bases not matched to a gene: 7. The CDR3 is 13 residues long. Here the CDR3 DNA reads TGTGCCAGTCTCGGACAGGGAAGTTACGAGCAGTACTTC. Its protein product is CASLGQGSYEQYF. Full variable domain (missing parts from reference TRBV19 and TRBJ2-7): DGGITQSPKYLFRKEGQNVTLSCEQNLNHDAMYWYRQDPGQGLRLIYYSQIVNDFQKGDIAEGYSVSREKKESFPLTVTSAQKNPTAFYLCASLGQGSYEQYFGPGTRLTVT.

This chain's CDR3 is CASTRDKGGSGYTF. As DNA, the CDR3 is TGTGCCAGCACCCGGGACAAGGGCGGGAGTGGCTACACCTTC. The gene calls are TRBV6-5 and TRBJ1-2, with D maybe TRBD1 (6 bases). In germline, CDR1 is MNHEY, CDR2 SVGAGI. Trimming cost V 7 bases and J 7 bases, with 19 bases left between them. The CDR3 has 14 amino acids.

This clone is a singleton in its sample. This chain uses TRBV29-1 with TRBJ2-6; 9 bases are shared with TRBD1. The CDR3 runs 18 residues. Trimming at V came to 3 bases and at J to 2 bases, leaving 11 bases not matched to a gene. Per the germline V gene, CDR1 is SQVTM and CDR2 is ANQGSEA. The CDR3 sequence: CSVEPGQGGRPGANVLTF. DNA for the CDR3: TGCAGCGTTGAGCCGGGACAGGGAGGCCGCCCTGGGGCCAACGTCCTGACTTTC.

The CDR3 protein is CASSLGLAYYNEQFF. CDR3 bases: TGTGCCAGCAGTTTGGGACTAGCGTACTACAATGAGCAGTTCTTC. The chain couples TRBV6-1 to TRBJ2-1; 10 nucleotides align to TRBD2. CDR1 and CDR2 from the germline V gene are MNHNS and SASEGT. The CDR3 is 15 residues long. The V gene end was trimmed by 5 bases and the J gene end by 3 bases; junction bases not matched to a gene: 4.